The 3 T cell receptor beta chains listed next were all sequenced from one sample in a study of post-analysis software for immune sequencing data. Study outcomes and limitations: Roughly five TRBV segments were significantly more frequent in patients than in controls. TRBV5-6, TRBV5-1 and TRBV20-1 were among these segments.

Prepared libraries of TCR beta cDNA carried unique molecular identifiers. A single record per CDR3 protein comes from TCRdb applying MiXCR to the PCR reads. This table has roughly 540,000 distinct CDR3 sequences, roughly 34% appearing once. No antigen is known for these receptors. Sequencing used blood. These receptors all stem from a girl aged 2-17 years with multiple sclerosis.

This clonotype was counted ten times or more. The chain links TRBV2 to TRBJ1-6; D is perhaps TRBD1 (5 bases). Germline values: CDR1 SNHLY, CDR2 FYNNEI. The V end was cut by 7 bases, the J end by 5 bases, with 15 bases between. The CDR3 covers 15 residues. For the CDR3, the DNA is TGTGCCAGCACTCAAGCGGGGCTTAATAATTCACCCCTCCACTTT. Translating it yields CASTQAGLNNSPLHF.

This clonotype was observed a few times. The chain recombines TRBV20-1 with TRBJ1-1; D is unclear. In germline, CDR1 is DFQATT, CDR2 SNEGSKA (reference sequence). The V end was cut by 3 bases, the J end by 1 base, with 6 bases between. The CDR3 totals 12 residues. CDR3 DNA sequence: TGCAGTGCTAGGGCCGAGAACACTGAAGCTTTCTTT. It codes for CSARAENTEAFF.

This clonotype was seen only a few times. V gene TRBV5-1 combines with J gene TRBJ2-3, with TRBD2 matching 7 bases. The trim removed 1 base at V and 3 bases at J, leaving 5 bases unmatched. From germline, CDR1 is SGHRS and CDR2 YFSETQ. CDR3 length equals 15 residues. The DNA for the CDR3 is TGCGCCAGCAGCTTGTATGGGACTATGACAGATACGCAGTATTTT. It specifies CASSLYGTMTDTQYF.